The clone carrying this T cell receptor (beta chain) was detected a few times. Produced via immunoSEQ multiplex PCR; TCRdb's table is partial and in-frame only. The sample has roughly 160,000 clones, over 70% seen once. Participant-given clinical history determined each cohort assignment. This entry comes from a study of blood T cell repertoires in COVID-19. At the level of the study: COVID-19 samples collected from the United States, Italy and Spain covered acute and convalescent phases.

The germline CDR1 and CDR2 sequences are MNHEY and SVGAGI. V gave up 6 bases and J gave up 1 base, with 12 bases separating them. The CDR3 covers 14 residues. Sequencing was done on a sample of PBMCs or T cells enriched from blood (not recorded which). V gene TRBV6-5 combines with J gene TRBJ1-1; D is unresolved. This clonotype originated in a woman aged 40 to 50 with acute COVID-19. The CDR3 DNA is TGTGCCAGCAGGAAACAACTAACGAACACTGAAGCTTTCTTT. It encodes CASRKQLTNTEAFF.